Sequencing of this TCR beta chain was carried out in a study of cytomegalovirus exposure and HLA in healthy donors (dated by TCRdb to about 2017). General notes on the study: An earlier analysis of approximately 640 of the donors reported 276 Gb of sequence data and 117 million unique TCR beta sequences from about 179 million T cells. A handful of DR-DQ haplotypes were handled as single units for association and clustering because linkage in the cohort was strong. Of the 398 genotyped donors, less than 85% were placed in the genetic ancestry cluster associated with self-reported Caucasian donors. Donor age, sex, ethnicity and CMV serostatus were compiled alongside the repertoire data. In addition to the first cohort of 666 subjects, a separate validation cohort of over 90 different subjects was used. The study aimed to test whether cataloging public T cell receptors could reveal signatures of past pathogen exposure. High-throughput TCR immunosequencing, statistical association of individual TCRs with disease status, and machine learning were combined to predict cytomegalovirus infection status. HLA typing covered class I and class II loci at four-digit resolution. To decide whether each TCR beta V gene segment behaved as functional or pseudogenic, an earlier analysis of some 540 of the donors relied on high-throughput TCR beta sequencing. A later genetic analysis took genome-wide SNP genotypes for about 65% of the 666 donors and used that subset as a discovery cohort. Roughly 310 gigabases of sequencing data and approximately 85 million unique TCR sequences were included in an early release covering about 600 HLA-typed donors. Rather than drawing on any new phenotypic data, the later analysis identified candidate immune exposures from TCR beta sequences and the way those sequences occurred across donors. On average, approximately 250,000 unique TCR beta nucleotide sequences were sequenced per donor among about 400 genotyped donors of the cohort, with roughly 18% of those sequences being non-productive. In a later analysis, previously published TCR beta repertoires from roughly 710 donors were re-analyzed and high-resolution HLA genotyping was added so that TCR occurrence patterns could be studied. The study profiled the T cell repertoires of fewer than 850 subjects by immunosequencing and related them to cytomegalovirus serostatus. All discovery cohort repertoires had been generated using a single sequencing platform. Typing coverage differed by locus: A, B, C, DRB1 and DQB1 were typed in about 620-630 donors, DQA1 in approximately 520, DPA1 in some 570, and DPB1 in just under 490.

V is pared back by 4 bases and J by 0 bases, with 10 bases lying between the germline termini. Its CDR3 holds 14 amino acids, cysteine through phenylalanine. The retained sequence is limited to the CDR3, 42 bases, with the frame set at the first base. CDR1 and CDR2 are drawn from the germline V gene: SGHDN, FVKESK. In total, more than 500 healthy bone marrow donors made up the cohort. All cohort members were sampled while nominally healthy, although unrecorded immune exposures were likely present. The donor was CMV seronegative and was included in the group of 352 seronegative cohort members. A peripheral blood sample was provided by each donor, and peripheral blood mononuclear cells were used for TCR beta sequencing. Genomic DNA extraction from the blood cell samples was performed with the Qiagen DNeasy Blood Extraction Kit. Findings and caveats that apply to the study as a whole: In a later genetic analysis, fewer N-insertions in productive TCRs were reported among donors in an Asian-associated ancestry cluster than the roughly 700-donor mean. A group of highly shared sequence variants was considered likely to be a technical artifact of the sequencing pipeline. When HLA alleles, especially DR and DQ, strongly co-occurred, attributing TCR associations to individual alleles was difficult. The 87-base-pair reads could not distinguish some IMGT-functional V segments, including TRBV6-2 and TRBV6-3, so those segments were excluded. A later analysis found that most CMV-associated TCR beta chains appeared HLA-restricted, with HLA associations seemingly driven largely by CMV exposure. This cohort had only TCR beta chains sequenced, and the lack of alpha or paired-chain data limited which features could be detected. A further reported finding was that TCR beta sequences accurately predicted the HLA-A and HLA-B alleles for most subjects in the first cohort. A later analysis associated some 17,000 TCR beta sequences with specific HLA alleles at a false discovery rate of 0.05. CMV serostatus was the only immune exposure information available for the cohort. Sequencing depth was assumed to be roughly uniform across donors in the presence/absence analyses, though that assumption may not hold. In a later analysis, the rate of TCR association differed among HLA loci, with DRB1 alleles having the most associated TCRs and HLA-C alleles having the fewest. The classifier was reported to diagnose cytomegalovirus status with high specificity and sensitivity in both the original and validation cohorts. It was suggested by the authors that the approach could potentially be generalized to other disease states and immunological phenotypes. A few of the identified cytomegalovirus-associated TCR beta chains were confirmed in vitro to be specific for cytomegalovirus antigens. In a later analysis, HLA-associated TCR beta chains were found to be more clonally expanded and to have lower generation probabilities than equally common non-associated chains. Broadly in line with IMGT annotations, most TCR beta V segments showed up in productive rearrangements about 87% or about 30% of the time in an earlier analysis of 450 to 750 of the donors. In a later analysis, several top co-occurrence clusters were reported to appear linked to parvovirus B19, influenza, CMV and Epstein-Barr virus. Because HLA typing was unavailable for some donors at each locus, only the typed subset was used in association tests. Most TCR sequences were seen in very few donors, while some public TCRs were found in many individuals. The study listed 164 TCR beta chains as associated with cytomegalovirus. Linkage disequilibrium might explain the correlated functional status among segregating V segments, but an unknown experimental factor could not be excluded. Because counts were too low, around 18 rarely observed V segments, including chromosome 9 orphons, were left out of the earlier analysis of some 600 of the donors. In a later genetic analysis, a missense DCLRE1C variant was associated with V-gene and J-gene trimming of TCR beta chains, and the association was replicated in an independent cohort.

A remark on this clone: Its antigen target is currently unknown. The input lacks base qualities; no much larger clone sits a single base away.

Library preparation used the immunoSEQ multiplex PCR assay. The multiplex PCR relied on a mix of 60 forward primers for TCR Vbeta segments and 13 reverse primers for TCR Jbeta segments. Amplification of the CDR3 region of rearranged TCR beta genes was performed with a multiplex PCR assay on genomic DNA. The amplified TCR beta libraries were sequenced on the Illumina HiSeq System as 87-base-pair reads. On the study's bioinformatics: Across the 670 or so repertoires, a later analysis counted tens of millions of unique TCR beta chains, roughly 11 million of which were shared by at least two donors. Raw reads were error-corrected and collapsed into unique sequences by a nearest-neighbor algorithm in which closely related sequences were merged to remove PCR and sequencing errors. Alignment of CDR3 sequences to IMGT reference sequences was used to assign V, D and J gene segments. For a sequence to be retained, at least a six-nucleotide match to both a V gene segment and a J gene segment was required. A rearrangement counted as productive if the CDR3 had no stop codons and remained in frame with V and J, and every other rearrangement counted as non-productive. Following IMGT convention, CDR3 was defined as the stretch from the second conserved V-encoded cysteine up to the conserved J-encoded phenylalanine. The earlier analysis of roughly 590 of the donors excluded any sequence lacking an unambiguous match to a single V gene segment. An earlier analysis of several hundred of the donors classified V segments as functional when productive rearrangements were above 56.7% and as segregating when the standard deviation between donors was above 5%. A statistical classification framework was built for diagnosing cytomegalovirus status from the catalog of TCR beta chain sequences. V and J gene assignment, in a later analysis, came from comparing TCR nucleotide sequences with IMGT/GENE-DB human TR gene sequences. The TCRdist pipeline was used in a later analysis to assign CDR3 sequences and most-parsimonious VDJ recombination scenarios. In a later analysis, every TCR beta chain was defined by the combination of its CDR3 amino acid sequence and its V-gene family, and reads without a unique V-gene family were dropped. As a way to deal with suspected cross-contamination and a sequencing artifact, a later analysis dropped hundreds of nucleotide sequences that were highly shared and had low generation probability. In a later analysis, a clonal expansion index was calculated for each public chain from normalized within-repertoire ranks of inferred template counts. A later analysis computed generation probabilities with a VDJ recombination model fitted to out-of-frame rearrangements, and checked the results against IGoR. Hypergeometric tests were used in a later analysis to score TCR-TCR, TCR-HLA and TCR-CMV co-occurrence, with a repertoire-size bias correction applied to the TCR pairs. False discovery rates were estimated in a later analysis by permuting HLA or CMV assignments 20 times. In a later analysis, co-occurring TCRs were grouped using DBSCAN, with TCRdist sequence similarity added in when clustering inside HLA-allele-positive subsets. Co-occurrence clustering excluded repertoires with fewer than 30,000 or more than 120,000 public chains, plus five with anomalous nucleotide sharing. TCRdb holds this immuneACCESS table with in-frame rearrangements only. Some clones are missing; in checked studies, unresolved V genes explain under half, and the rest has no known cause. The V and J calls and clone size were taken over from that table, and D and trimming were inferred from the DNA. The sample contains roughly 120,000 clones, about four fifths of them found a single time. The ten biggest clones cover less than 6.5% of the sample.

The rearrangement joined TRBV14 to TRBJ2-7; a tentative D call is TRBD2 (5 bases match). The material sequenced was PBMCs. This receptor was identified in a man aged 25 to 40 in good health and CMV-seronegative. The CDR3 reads CASSRTWDSYEQYF. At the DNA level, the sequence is TGTGCCAGCAGCCGGACTTGGGACTCCTACGAGCAGTACTTC.